This TCR beta chain emerged from a study of T cells in Graves' hyperthyroidism and ophthalmopathy. Hyperthyroidism was newly diagnosed in patients aged 18 to 65 (duration under 2 months). Uncontrolled infection, other autoimmune disease, pregnancy or lactation led to exclusion. Diagnosing involved the use of clinical symptoms, serum thyroxine and TRAb, thyroid ultrasound and orbital computed tomography. This clonotype was detected ten times or more. Germline V lookup: CDR1 MNHEY, CDR2 SVGAGI. Trimming took off 2 bases at V and 1 base at J, with 5 bases between the two ends. The CDR3 is made up of 13 amino acids. The CDR3 regions of TCR beta were amplified from RNA transcripts. A set of HTBI primers served as the primers for a first-round RT-PCR of the TCR CDR3. TCRdb re-derived calls from the multiplex PCR reads in MiXCR, one entry per CDR3 protein. The sample lists under 350,000 distinct CDR3 sequences; approximately 18% were seen once.

This clonotype was obtained from a woman aged 50 to 60 with Graves' hyperthyroidism. The gene calls are TRBV6-5 and TRBJ1-1; tentative D call: TRBD1 (5 bases). Specimen: blood. The CDR3 DNA reads TGTGCCAGCAGTTACGGGACGAACACTGAAGCTTTCTTT. Translating gives CASSYGTNTEAFF.